These T cell receptor beta chains were read from a single sample in a study of T cells in Graves' hyperthyroidism and ophthalmopathy. TCRdb analysed the multiplex PCR reads with MiXCR anew, one entry per CDR3 protein. The data contain 400,000 to 550,000 distinct CDR3 sequences, approximately 24% of them singletons. The sample taken for sequencing was blood. The origin of the receptors is a woman in her thirties with Graves' ophthalmopathy. Each CDR3 is given with its conserved first and last residue. A D gene is named only where the DNA matches it firmly. Only part of the rows carry a size: once, few, many, or a class if the clone is expanded.

j_call: TRBJ1-2
v_call: TRBV29-1
clone_size: NA
d_call: TRBD1
cdr3_nt: TGCAGCGCCCTCGGACAGGGGGTTAACTATGGCTACACCTTC
cdr3_aa: CSALGQGVNYGYTF

j_call: TRBJ1-5
v_call: TRBV20-1
clone_size: few
d_call: NA
cdr3_nt: TGCAGTGCTAGAGGGCAGCCTCTTAGCAATCAGCCCCAGCATTTT
cdr3_aa: CSARGQPLSNQPQHF

j_call: TRBJ1-3
v_call: TRBV5-1
clone_size: NA
d_call: NA
cdr3_nt: TGCGCCAGCAGCTTTTCCCAGGGCCCTGGAAACACCATATATTTT
cdr3_aa: CASSFSQGPGNTIYF

j_call: TRBJ2-3
v_call: TRBV12-5
clone_size: NA
d_call: NA
cdr3_nt: TGTGCTAGTGGTTTGGCGACAGGAGCTATAGTGGATACGCAGTATTTT
cdr3_aa: CASGLATGAIVDTQYF

j_call: TRBJ1-5
v_call: TRBV5-4
clone_size: many
d_call: NA
cdr3_nt: TGTGCCAGCAGCTTGTCGGGGATGGATCAGCCCCAGCATTTT
cdr3_aa: CASSLSGMDQPQHF

j_call: TRBJ1-2
v_call: TRBV6-1
clone_size: few
d_call: NA
cdr3_nt: TGTGCCAGCAGTGAAGCAGGCCTTAAAAACTATGGCTACACCTTC
cdr3_aa: CASSEAGLKNYGYTF

j_call: TRBJ1-6
v_call: TRBV6-1
clone_size: many
d_call: NA
cdr3_nt: TGTGCCAGCTCCGCGGAGGGGCCCCACCGGGGTTCACCCCTCCACTTT
cdr3_aa: CASSAEGPHRGSPLHF

j_call: TRBJ2-5
v_call: TRBV20-1
clone_size: many
d_call: NA
cdr3_nt: TGCAGTGCTAGGGGCCGGGCGGAACAAGAGACCCAGTACTTC
cdr3_aa: CSARGRAEQETQYF

j_call: TRBJ1-3
v_call: TRBV5-1
clone_size: many
d_call: NA
cdr3_nt: TGCGCCAGCAGCTTAGAGACGAGGGGAAACACCATATATTTT
cdr3_aa: CASSLETRGNTIYF

j_call: TRBJ2-5
v_call: TRBV20-1
clone_size: NA
d_call: NA
cdr3_nt: TGCAGTGCTGGATCCGTGGGGACGTACCAGGAGACCCAGTACTTC
cdr3_aa: CSAGSVGTYQETQYF

j_call: TRBJ2-7
v_call: TRBV30
clone_size: NA
d_call: NA
cdr3_nt: TGTGCCTGGAGTGTACTAGACGGCGGAGGGAACGAGCAGTACTTC
cdr3_aa: CAWSVLDGGGNEQYF

j_call: TRBJ2-5
v_call: TRBV12-3/TRBV12-4
clone_size: NA
d_call: NA
cdr3_nt: TGTGCCAGCAGTCCGGCCGGACAGTTAAAAGAGACCCAGTACTTC
cdr3_aa: CASSPAGQLKETQYF

j_call: TRBJ2-7
v_call: TRBV6-1
clone_size: few
d_call: NA
cdr3_nt: TGTGCCAGCAGTGGGGACGAAGGGTACGAGCAGTACTTC
cdr3_aa: CASSGDEGYEQYF

j_call: TRBJ1-2
v_call: TRBV10-3
clone_size: many
d_call: NA
cdr3_nt: TGTGCCATCAACTACTATGGCGGCGCGGACTATGGCTACACCTTC
cdr3_aa: CAINYYGGADYGYTF

j_call: TRBJ1-1
v_call: TRBV29-1
clone_size: many
d_call: TRBD1
cdr3_nt: TGCAGCGTCCAGGGGGACCTGAACACTGAAGCTTTCTTT
cdr3_aa: CSVQGDLNTEAFF

j_call: TRBJ2-5
v_call: TRBV7-6
clone_size: few
d_call: TRBD1
cdr3_nt: TGTGCCAGCAGCCGGACAGGGGAAGGAGAGACCCAGTACTTC
cdr3_aa: CASSRTGEGETQYF

j_call: TRBJ1-2
v_call: TRBV12-3/TRBV12-4
clone_size: many
d_call: TRBD1
cdr3_nt: TGTGCCAGCAGCTCCCAGGGACAGACGAACTATGGCTACACCTTC
cdr3_aa: CASSSQGQTNYGYTF

j_call: TRBJ2-7
v_call: TRBV4-1
clone_size: NA
d_call: TRBD1
cdr3_nt: TGCGCCAGCAGCCGCGGGACAGGGTACCTCGAGCAGTACTTC
cdr3_aa: CASSRGTGYLEQYF

j_call: TRBJ2-7
v_call: TRBV10-2
clone_size: few
d_call: NA
cdr3_nt: TGCGCCAGCAGTGAGGCAGACGAGCAGTACTTC
cdr3_aa: CASSEADEQYF

j_call: TRBJ1-2
v_call: TRBV4-1
clone_size: NA
d_call: NA
cdr3_nt: TGCGCCAGCAGCCAAGGGGGGGTCTCCTATGGCTACACCTTC
cdr3_aa: CASSQGGVSYGYTF

j_call: TRBJ1-5
v_call: TRBV20-1
clone_size: many
d_call: TRBD1
cdr3_nt: TGCAGTACCCAGGGGGCAGGACAGCCCCAGCATTTT
cdr3_aa: CSTQGAGQPQHF

j_call: TRBJ2-7
v_call: TRBV20-1
clone_size: many
d_call: NA
cdr3_nt: TGCAGTGCTGCCGGGACGGAGTCCTACGAGCAGTACTTC
cdr3_aa: CSAAGTESYEQYF

j_call: TRBJ2-7
v_call: TRBV2
clone_size: NA
d_call: NA
cdr3_nt: TGTGCCAGCAGTGAAAAGTCTCAGTTTACCTACGAGCAGTACTTC
cdr3_aa: CASSEKSQFTYEQYF